This entry describes one TCR beta chain. This clone was observed a handful of times. The antigen it binds to is not known. Base-call qualities are not available, and no considerably larger clone is one nucleotide away. This record belongs to a study of sequential checkpoint blockade in melanoma (dated by TCRdb to between 2017 and 2020). For the study in its entirety: Patients were randomized 1:1 to first-line nivolumab followed by ipilimumab (arm A) or ipilimumab followed by nivolumab (arm B). DNA from roughly 91 pretreatment melanoma tumor samples underwent TCRbeta immunosequencing. Maintenance nivolumab came after both trial sequences. Around 20 patients had matched tumor biopsies taken before treatment and at week 13, after single-agent nivolumab (arm A) or ipilimumab (arm B). Approximately 80% of the matched tumor biopsy pairs taken before and after treatment were from the same lesion. Study-wide findings and limitations: Small sample sizes and reduced statistical power limited the within-arm analyses of tumor T-cell fraction. Among patients in arm A, the nivolumab-first arm, pretreatment tumor TIL clonality was associated with response (P = .04). The model for predicting response that combines TCR metrics with mutation burden needs to be validated in larger, independent patient cohorts. Tumor T-cell fraction and clonality were correlated with PD-L1 staining and CD8+ T-cell counts, but not with mutational load. Clinical benefit was about 30 times more likely to be achieved by patients whose tumor T-cell fraction and clonality increased by week 13.

TCRbeta CDR3 regions were immunosequenced from genomic DNA with the immunoSEQ Assay. Prior to high-throughput sequencing, genomic DNA was amplified by bias-controlled multiplex PCR. The original methods were these. To quantify the absolute abundance of each unique TCRbeta CDR3 region, the sequences were collapsed and filtered. Clonality was defined as 1 minus Pielou's evenness and was calculated using productive rearrangements only. Tumor T-cell fraction was calculated by normalizing TCRbeta template counts to usable DNA, which was estimated from several housekeeping genes. Clones with significantly greater frequencies in on-treatment versus baseline samples were identified using a previously published method. The clones in this table, taken by TCRdb from immuneACCESS, are in-frame only. Not every clone is retained; where verified, under half of the shortfall comes from an unresolved V gene, and the cause of the rest is unknown. V and J calls plus clone size are reproduced from that table; the DNA served to infer D and trimming. This sample is represented by 4,200 or so clones; 23% of them were singletons. In total, the top ten clones hold around 13% of the sample.

The germline V gene provides CDR1 MNHGY and CDR2 SAAAGT. V trim: 6 bases; J trim: 1 base; unmatched bases: 9. Spanning cysteine to phenylalanine, the CDR3 consists of 16 amino acids. Only the CDR3 DNA stays, 48 bases, in frame from base 1. The meaning of the sample's treatment or condition label: randomized to nivolumab then ipilimumab (arm A) or the reverse (arm B). Prior DNA-damaging chemotherapy had not been received by any trial patient. Samples came from patients with melanoma in CheckMate 064, a randomized, open-label phase II trial of sequential checkpoint blockade. Genomic DNA from formalin-fixed paraffin-embedded (FFPE) tissue samples served as the input for tumor TCR sequencing.

Sequencing used tumor tissue (inferred from file names), obtained from a patient given nivolumab and ipilimumab in sequence. Here the chain combines TRBV6-8 and TRBJ2-7; 10 middle bases align to TRBD1. The clonotype originates from a human donor with melanoma. The DNA is as follows: TGTGCCAGCAGCAAGGCCGGGGACAGGGGTTCCTACGAGCAGTACTTC. This is translated as CASSKAGDRGSYEQYF.